These T cell receptor beta chains were read from a single sample in a study of blood T cell repertoires in COVID-19. Assay: immunoSEQ multiplex PCR; the TCRdb copy retains only in-frame clones and omits some. The sample consists of some 390,000 clones, more than 70% of them appearing once. Sequenced input: peripheral blood. These receptors all come from a woman aged 60-75 years with COVID-19, enrolled during active disease. CDR3s include the opening cysteine and the closing phenylalanine or tryptophan. A D gene is named only where the DNA matches it firmly. The size field is filled for only some rows; it gives once, few, many or a size class.

>-|many|TRBV7-9|TRBJ1-4
CASSLATQQKLFF
TGTGCCAGCAGCTTAGCAACACAGCAAAAACTGTTTTTT
>-|-|TRBV3-1/TRBV3-2|TRBJ1-2
CASSHRQAANGYTF
TGTGCCAGCAGCCACCGACAAGCTGCGAATGGCTACACCTTC
>-|-|TRBV9|TRBJ2-1
CASSVSGGNEQFF
TGTGCCAGCAGCGTATCCGGGGGCAATGAGCAGTTCTTC
>-|-|TRBV6-6|TRBJ1-1
CASSYLGRVAEAFF
TGTGCCAGCAGTTACTTAGGCAGGGTCGCTGAAGCTTTCTTT
>-|once|TRBV5-1|TRBJ1-2
CASSLRGNYGYTF
TGCGCCAGCAGCCTAAGGGGGAACTATGGCTACACCTTC
>-|-|TRBV5-1|TRBJ1-6
CASSLAARSPLHF
TGCGCCAGCAGCTTGGCCGCGCGTTCACCCCTCCACTTT
>TRBD2|-|TRBV7-2|TRBJ2-1
CASTSTLAGAYNEQFF
TGTGCCAGCACCTCCACACTAGCGGGGGCCTACAATGAGCAGTTCTTC
>TRBD1|-|TRBV3-1/TRBV3-2|TRBJ1-1
CASSHARRQGTEAFF
TGTGCCAGCAGCCACGCTCGACGACAGGGCACTGAAGCTTTCTTT
>TRBD1|-|TRBV5-1|TRBJ1-1
CASTPGGPGTEAFF
TGCGCCAGCACCCCAGGGGGGCCGGGCACTGAAGCTTTCTTT
>TRBD1|few|TRBV29-1|TRBJ2-2
CSVEDLFDRGLLPDTGELFF
TGCAGCGTTGAAGATCTCTTTGACAGGGGGTTACTACCGGACACCGGGGAGCTGTTTTTT
>-|-|TRBV6-6|TRBJ2-7
CASSYLGAGEVHEQYF
TGTGCCAGCAGTTACTTGGGCGCCGGGGAGGTTCACGAGCAGTACTTC
>-|-|TRBV27|TRBJ2-3
CASSLSLGTDTQYF
TGTGCCAGCAGTTTATCACTAGGCACAGATACGCAGTATTTT
>-|-|TRBV6-1|TRBJ1-5
CASSEPFEGGNQPQHF
TGTGCCAGCAGCGAACCATTTGAAGGGGGCAATCAGCCCCAGCATTTT
>TRBD1|-|TRBV6-1|TRBJ2-5
CASSEGDRGGETQYF
TGTGCCAGCAGTGAAGGGGACAGGGGTGGGGAGACCCAGTACTTC
>TRBD1|-|TRBV28|TRBJ1-1
CASSLSGQGLNTEAFF
TGTGCCAGCAGTTTATCCGGACAGGGCCTGAACACTGAAGCTTTCTTT
>-|-|TRBV12-3/TRBV12-4|TRBJ1-6
CASSREEPLHF
TGTGCCAGCAGTAGAGAGGAACCCCTCCACTTT
>TRBD2|many|TRBV6-5|TRBJ2-7
CASSSWSGGLFEQYF
TGTGCCAGCAGTTCGTGGAGCGGGGGGCTCTTCGAGCAGTACTTC
>-|-|TRBV7-3|TRBJ2-1
CASSLRSRWQGGYNEQFF
TGTGCCAGCAGCTTACGTAGCCGGTGGCAGGGAGGCTACAATGAGCAGTTCTTC
>-|-|TRBV3-1/TRBV3-2|TRBJ2-1
CASSQVRVLHEQFF
TGTGCCAGCAGCCAAGTCAGGGTATTGCATGAGCAGTTCTTC
>TRBD1|once|TRBV7-3|TRBJ2-4
CASSQTGGAKNIQYF
TGTGCCAGCAGCCAGACAGGGGGAGCCAAAAACATTCAGTACTTC
>-|-|TRBV2|TRBJ1-2
CASSEDSVDWRGYTF
TGTGCCAGCAGTGAAGATTCGGTTGACTGGCGTGGCTACACCTTC
>TRBD2|-|TRBV29-1|TRBJ2-3
CSVELAGRADTQYF
TGCAGCGTTGAGCTAGCGGGGAGGGCAGATACGCAGTATTTT
>-|-|TRBV28|TRBJ2-7
CASSLRSGGGEQYF
TGTGCCAGCAGTTTACGGTCGGGGGGCGGCGAGCAGTACTTC
>-|-|TRBV20-1|TRBJ2-1
CSRGSYNEQFF
TGCAGCCGCGGGTCCTACAATGAGCAGTTCTTC
>TRBD1|-|TRBV12-3/TRBV12-4|TRBJ1-3
CASRQGAGNTIYF
TGTGCCAGCAGGCAGGGGGCAGGAAACACCATATATTTT
>TRBD1|-|TRBV19|TRBJ2-2
CASSIEGRGPNGELFF
TGTGCCAGTAGTATAGAAGGCAGGGGGCCCAACGGGGAGCTGTTTTTT
>TRBD1|-|TRBV18|TRBJ1-3
CASSPDRGDGNTIYF
TGTGCCAGCTCACCGGACAGGGGAGATGGAAACACCATATATTTT
>TRBD1|few|TRBV27|TRBJ1-1
CASSTGVYAEAFF
TGTGCCAGCAGTACAGGGGTTTACGCTGAAGCTTTCTTT
>-|-|TRBV7-2|TRBJ1-5
CASSFSMRYRGQPQHF
TGTGCCAGCAGCTTTTCCATGAGGTATCGGGGTCAGCCCCAGCATTTT
>-|-|TRBV5-4|TRBJ1-1
CASSSGQLKNTEAFF
TGTGCCAGCAGCTCCGGACAGCTGAAGAACACTGAAGCTTTCTTT
>-|-|TRBV29-1|TRBJ2-7
CSVLRSYEQYF
TGCAGCGTTTTGCGGTCCTACGAGCAGTACTTC
>TRBD1|once|TRBV5-8|TRBJ2-7
CASSRIGTGGREQYF
TGTGCCAGCAGCCGGATTGGGACAGGGGGTCGCGAGCAGTACTTC
>-|-|TRBV27|TRBJ2-3
CASSLARGTDTQYF
TGTGCCAGCAGTTTAGCCAGGGGCACAGATACGCAGTATTTT
>-|-|TRBV3-1/TRBV3-2|TRBJ2-5
CASSRTFGSGSLGETQYF
TGTGCCAGCAGCCGAACGTTCGGTAGCGGCTCCCTCGGGGAGACCCAGTACTTC
>TRBD2|-|TRBV18|TRBJ2-2
CASSPAGLATTGELFF
TGTGCCAGCTCACCTGCGGGACTAGCGACCACCGGGGAGCTGTTTTTT
>TRBD1|-|TRBV19|TRBJ1-1
CASSKQGAVTEAFF
TGTGCCAGTAGTAAACAGGGGGCGGTTACTGAAGCTTTCTTT
>-|-|TRBV20-1|TRBJ2-5
CSAIDRQETQYF
TGCAGTGCTATTGACAGGCAAGAGACCCAGTACTTC
>-|-|TRBV6-5|TRBJ2-7
CASSYRSGETYEQYF
TGTGCCAGCAGTTACCGATCGGGAGAAACCTACGAGCAGTACTTC
>TRBD1|-|TRBV28|TRBJ1-1
CASSVPGTGVLDTEAFF
TGTGCCAGCAGTGTACCCGGGACAGGGGTATTGGACACTGAAGCTTTCTTT
>TRBD2|-|TRBV7-3|TRBJ2-2
CASSLTSGGITGELFF
TGTGCCAGCAGCTTGACTAGCGGGGGGATAACCGGGGAGCTGTTTTTT
>-|-|TRBV11-2|TRBJ2-3
CASSRGAYTDTQYF
TGTGCCAGCAGCCGGGGGGCGTATACAGATACGCAGTATTTT
>TRBD2|-|TRBV7-2|TRBJ2-1
CASSLRGGGTSSYNEQFF
TGTGCCAGCAGCCTCCGGGGCGGGGGGACTAGCTCCTACAATGAGCAGTTCTTC
>-|-|TRBV6-5|TRBJ1-1
CASSLETEAFF
TGTGCCAGCTCCCTGGAGACTGAAGCTTTCTTT
>-|-|TRBV7-3|TRBJ2-7
CASSPGQLYEQYF
TGTGCCAGCAGCCCCGGACAGCTATACGAGCAGTACTTC
>-|-|TRBV21-1|TRBJ1-1
CASSYRQGTFRRTEAFF
TGTGCCAGCAGCTATAGACAGGGTACATTTAGGAGGACTGAAGCTTTCTTT
>TRBD2|-|TRBV15|TRBJ2-3
CAILRGGSTDTQYF
TGTGCCATCCTCCGGGGGGGAAGCACAGATACGCAGTATTTT
>-|-|TRBV19|TRBJ1-2
CASSIDRRGRYGYTF
TGTGCCAGTAGTATAGATCGAAGGGGTCGGTATGGCTACACCTTC
>-|-|TRBV7-9|TRBJ1-2
CASSLEVGGYGYTF
TGTGCCAGCAGCTTAGAGGTGGGGGGCTATGGCTACACCTTC
>TRBD2|-|TRBV19|TRBJ2-1
CASRGLAGAVYNEQFF
TGTGCCAGTAGGGGACTAGCGGGGGCCGTATACAATGAGCAGTTCTTC
>-|once|TRBV5-1|TRBJ1-5
CASSLGEGSNQPQHF
TGCGCCAGCAGCTTGGGCGAGGGAAGCAATCAGCCCCAGCATTTT
>-|-|TRBV6-5|TRBJ1-5
CASVTRELRNQPQHF
TGTGCCAGTGTTACTAGGGAATTGCGCAATCAGCCCCAGCATTTT
>-|few|TRBV18|TRBJ1-1
CASSPKSQNTEAFF
TGTGCCAGCTCACCTAAATCACAGAACACTGAAGCTTTCTTT
>TRBD1|-|TRBV10-3|TRBJ1-2
CAISESIPRDRNGYTF
TGTGCCATCAGTGAGTCGATCCCGAGGGACAGAAATGGCTACACCTTC
>TRBD2|-|TRBV27|TRBJ2-7
CASSLSSSGGRGSYEQYF
TGTGCCAGCAGTTTAAGCAGTAGCGGGGGGCGGGGCTCCTACGAGCAGTACTTC
>-|-|TRBV29-1|TRBJ1-1
CSVEPGNTEAFF
TGCAGCGTTGAACCCGGGAACACTGAAGCTTTCTTT
>-|-|TRBV7-3|TRBJ1-2
CASSFQDYYGYTF
TGTGCCAGCAGCTTTCAGGATTACTATGGCTACACCTTC
>-|few|TRBV3-1/TRBV3-2|TRBJ2-1
CASSQAVYNEQFF
TGTGCCAGCAGCCAGGCCGTTTACAATGAGCAGTTCTTC